This T cell receptor (beta chain) emerged from a study of cytomegalovirus exposure and HLA in healthy donors (TCRdb year 2017). Regarding the complete study: An earlier analysis of approximately 640 of the donors reported approximately 270 Gb of sequence data and 100 million to 130 million unique TCR beta sequences from some 180 million T cells. An early release that covered 640 HLA-typed donors contained approximately 300 gigabases of sequencing data and roughly 84 million unique TCR sequences. Of the 398 genotyped donors, roughly 80% fell in the genetic ancestry cluster associated with self-reported Caucasian donors. The study was designed to test whether signatures of past pathogen exposure could be identified by cataloging public T cell receptors. The study used immunosequencing to profile the T cell repertoires of several hundred subjects and linked those repertoires to cytomegalovirus serostatus. Along with the roughly 710-subject first cohort, a separate validation cohort of over 90 different subjects was used. To predict cytomegalovirus infection status, the study brought together high-throughput TCR immunosequencing, statistical association of individual TCRs with disease status, and machine learning. In a later analysis, previously published TCR beta repertoires from fewer than 750 donors were re-analyzed and high-resolution HLA genotyping was added so that TCR occurrence patterns could be studied. The later analysis used no new phenotypic data to find candidate immune exposures, relying instead on TCR beta sequences and their occurrence across donors. An earlier analysis of about 620 of the donors applied high-throughput TCR beta sequencing to assess whether each TCR beta V gene segment acted as functional or pseudogenic. Donor age, sex, ethnicity and CMV serostatus were compiled together with the repertoire data. Genome-wide SNP genotypes for about three fifths of the roughly 670 donors were used in a later genetic analysis, which treated that subset as a discovery cohort. Every repertoire in the discovery cohort had been generated on one and the same sequencing platform. Both class I and class II loci were covered by HLA typing, at four-digit resolution. Typing coverage differed by locus: A, B, C, DRB1 and DQB1 were typed in roughly 620-630 donors, DQA1 in approximately 520, DPA1 in approximately 610, and DPB1 in approximately 450. Because of strong linkage in the cohort, five DR-DQ haplotypes were treated as single units for association and clustering. On average, about 200,000 unique TCR beta nucleotide sequences were sequenced per donor among a few hundred genotyped donors of the cohort, with approximately 18% of those sequences being non-productive. General findings and caveats noted by the study authors: While some public TCRs were present in many individuals, most TCR sequences turned up only very rarely across donors. Presence/absence analyses assumed roughly uniform sequencing depth across donors, an assumption that may not hold. A further reported finding was that TCR beta sequences accurately predicted the HLA-A and HLA-B alleles for most subjects in the first cohort. A total of 150 to 200 TCR beta chains were listed by the study as associated with cytomegalovirus. Because counts were too low, 15 to 20 rarely observed V segments, including chromosome 9 orphons, were excluded from the earlier analysis of 587 of the donors. Most CMV-associated TCR beta chains appeared to be HLA-restricted in a later analysis, and the HLA associations seemed to be driven largely by CMV exposure. Compared with equally common non-associated chains, HLA-associated TCR beta chains in a later analysis were more clonally expanded and had lower generation probabilities. In vitro tests confirmed that a few of the cytomegalovirus-associated TCR beta chains recognize cytomegalovirus antigens. In a later analysis, several top co-occurrence clusters were reported to appear linked to parvovirus B19, influenza, CMV and Epstein-Barr virus. In a later genetic analysis, fewer N-insertions in productive TCRs were reported among donors in an Asian-associated ancestry cluster than the roughly 640-donor mean. In a later analysis, TCR association rates were found to vary across HLA loci, with the most associated TCRs seen for DRB1 alleles and the fewest for HLA-C alleles. A group of highly shared sequence variants was considered likely to be a technical artifact of the sequencing pipeline. The classifier was reported to diagnose cytomegalovirus status with high specificity and sensitivity in both the original cohort and the validation cohort. Assigning TCR associations to individual alleles was difficult when HLA alleles, especially DR and DQ, strongly co-occurred. In an earlier analysis of roughly 500 of the donors, most TCR beta V segments appeared in productive rearrangements about 87% or about 30% of the time, broadly matching IMGT annotations. Because HLA typing was missing for some donors at each locus, association tests included only the typed subset. Some IMGT-functional V segments, including TRBV6-2 and TRBV6-3, could not be told apart with the 87-base-pair reads, so those segments were excluded. A later analysis associated about 18,000 TCR beta sequences with specific HLA alleles at a false discovery rate of 0.05. Only TCR beta chains were sequenced in this cohort, and the absence of alpha or paired-chain data limited detectable features. According to the authors, the approach could potentially be generalized to other disease states and immunological phenotypes. Linkage disequilibrium might explain the correlated functional status among segregating V segments, but an unknown experimental factor could not be excluded. The only immune exposure information available for the cohort was CMV serostatus. V-gene and J-gene trimming of TCR beta chains was associated with a missense DCLRE1C variant in a later genetic analysis, and the association was replicated in an independent cohort.

The cohort comprised several hundred healthy bone marrow donors. All cohort members were sampled while nominally healthy, although unrecorded immune exposures were likely present. The donor tested CMV seropositive and was one of the 289 seropositive cohort members. Each donor provided a peripheral blood sample, and peripheral blood mononuclear cells were used for TCR beta sequencing. The Qiagen DNeasy Blood Extraction Kit was used to extract genomic DNA from the blood cell samples. The CDR3 starts with the cysteine, ends with the phenylalanine, and has 16 residues. The retained sequence is limited to the CDR3, 48 bases, with the frame set at the first base. Per the germline V gene, SGHVS is the CDR1 and FQNEAQ is the CDR2. V is cut by 2 bases and J by 4 bases, and the space between the germline ends is 15 bases. To prepare the library, the immunoSEQ multiplex PCR assay was applied. For the multiplex PCR, a mixture combining 60 forward primers for TCR Vbeta segments and 13 reverse primers for TCR Jbeta segments was used. A multiplex PCR assay on genomic DNA amplified the CDR3 region of rearranged TCR beta genes. The Illumina HiSeq System was used to sequence the amplified TCR beta libraries as 87-base-pair reads. The source study handled its data this way. Across the 670 or so repertoires, a later analysis counted 78 million or so unique TCR beta chains, approximately 12 million of which were shared by at least two donors. Raw reads were error-corrected and collapsed into unique sequences by a nearest-neighbor algorithm in which closely related sequences were merged to remove PCR and sequencing errors. To assign V, D and J gene segments, CDR3 sequences were aligned to IMGT reference sequences. For a sequence to be retained, a match of at least six nucleotides to both a V gene segment and a J gene segment was required. A rearrangement counted as productive if the CDR3 had no stop codons and remained in frame with V and J, and every other rearrangement counted as non-productive. CDR3 was defined according to IMGT convention as the region running from the second conserved V-encoded cysteine to the conserved J-encoded phenylalanine. The earlier analysis of some 600 of the donors excluded sequences that lacked an unambiguous match to a single V gene segment. An earlier analysis of a few hundred of the donors classified V segments as functional when productive rearrangements were above 56.7% and as segregating when the standard deviation between donors was above 5%. A statistical classification framework was developed to diagnose cytomegalovirus status using the catalog of TCR beta chain sequences. A later analysis assigned V and J genes by comparing TCR nucleotide sequences with IMGT/GENE-DB human TR gene sequences. The TCRdist pipeline was used in a later analysis to assign CDR3 sequences and most-parsimonious VDJ recombination scenarios. In a later analysis, each TCR beta chain was defined by its CDR3 amino acid sequence together with its V-gene family, and reads lacking a unique V-gene family were excluded. In a later analysis, nearly 600 highly shared, low-generation-probability nucleotide sequences were removed to address suspected cross-contamination and a sequencing artifact. For each public chain, a later analysis derived a clonal expansion index from normalized ranks of inferred template counts within each repertoire. In a later analysis, generation probabilities were computed with a VDJ recombination model fitted to out-of-frame rearrangements, and the resulting probabilities were checked against IGoR. A later analysis scored TCR-TCR, TCR-HLA and TCR-CMV co-occurrence with hypergeometric tests, applying a repertoire-size bias correction to TCR pairs. To estimate false discovery rates, a later analysis permuted the HLA or CMV assignments 20 times. In a later analysis, co-occurring TCRs were grouped with DBSCAN, and TCRdist sequence similarity was added when clustering was performed within HLA-allele-positive subsets. Repertoires with fewer than 30,000 or more than 120,000 public chains, plus five repertoires with anomalous nucleotide sharing, were excluded from co-occurrence clustering. This immuneACCESS table, as held by TCRdb, lists in-frame sequences with V and J called but not all clones. Of the missing ones, under half trace to an unresolved V gene in checked studies; the others have no known cause. V and J calls and clone size follow that table, whereas D and trimming were derived from the DNA. Counted in this sample were 120,000 to 150,000 clones; approximately 80% of them appeared once. About 4.1% of the sample lies in the top ten.

Remarks on this clone: No antigen is known for it. Nothing much larger sits one base from this clone, and base qualities are not available.

What was sequenced was PBMCs. The TCR was taken from a woman aged 40 to 50 in good health and CMV-seropositive. The V and J genes are TRBV7-8 and TRBJ1-5; the D gene is perhaps TRBD1, from 5 matching bases. The sequenced DNA is TGTGCCAGCAGCTTATATCGGTCGGGGGAGAATCAGCCCCAGCATTTT. The resulting protein is CASSLYRSGENQPQHF. With all but the CDR3 taken from the reference TRBV7-8 and TRBJ1-5 genes, the full variable domain is: GAGVSQSPRYKVAKRGQDVALRCDPISGHVSLFWYQQALGQGPEFLTYFQNEAQLDKSGLPSDRFFAERPEGSVSTLKIQRTQQEDSAVYLCASSLYRSGENQPQHFGDGTRLSIL.